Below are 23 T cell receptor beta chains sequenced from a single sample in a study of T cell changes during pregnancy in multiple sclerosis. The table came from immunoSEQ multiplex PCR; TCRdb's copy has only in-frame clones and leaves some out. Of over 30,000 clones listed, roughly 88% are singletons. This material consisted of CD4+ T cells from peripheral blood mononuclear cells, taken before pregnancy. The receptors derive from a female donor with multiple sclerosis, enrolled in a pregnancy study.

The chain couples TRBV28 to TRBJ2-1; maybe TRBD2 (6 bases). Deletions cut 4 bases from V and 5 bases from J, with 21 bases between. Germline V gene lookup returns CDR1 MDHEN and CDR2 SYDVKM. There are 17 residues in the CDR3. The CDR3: CASSSGTPDFRNNEQFF. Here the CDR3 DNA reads TGTGCCAGCAGTTCAGGGACTCCCGACTTCCGAAACAATGAGCAGTTCTTC.

The CDR3 sequence: CASSLMASGSGDEQFF. The CDR3 DNA reads TGTGCCAGCAGCTTAATGGCTAGCGGGAGTGGAGATGAGCAGTTCTTC. The genes are TRBV7-6 and TRBJ2-1, with TRBD2 matching 10 bases. The CDR3 runs to 16 residues. J gave up 8 bases and V 2 bases, and 9 bases lay outside the gene matches. Germline V gene lookup returns CDR1 SGHVS and CDR2 FNYEAQ.

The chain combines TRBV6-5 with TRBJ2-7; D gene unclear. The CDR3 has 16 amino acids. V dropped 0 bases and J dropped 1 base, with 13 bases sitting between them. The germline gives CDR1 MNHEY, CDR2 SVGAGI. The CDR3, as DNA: TGTGCCAGCAGTTACTCATACCGGTCCACGTCCTACGAGCAGTACTTC. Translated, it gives CASSYSYRSTSYEQYF.

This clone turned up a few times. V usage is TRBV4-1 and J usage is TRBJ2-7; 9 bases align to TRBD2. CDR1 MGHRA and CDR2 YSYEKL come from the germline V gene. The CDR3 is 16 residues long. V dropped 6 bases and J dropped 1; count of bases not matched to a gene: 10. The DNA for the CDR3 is TGCGCCAGCAGACCCGGGAGTACTAGCGGGTCCTACGAGCAGTACTTC. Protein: CASRPGSTSGSYEQYF.

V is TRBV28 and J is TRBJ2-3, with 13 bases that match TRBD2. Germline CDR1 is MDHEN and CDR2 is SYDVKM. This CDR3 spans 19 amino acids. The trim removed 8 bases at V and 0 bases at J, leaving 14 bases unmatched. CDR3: CASGSAPGLAGSSTDTQYF. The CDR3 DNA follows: TGTGCCAGCGGGTCAGCCCCGGGACTAGCGGGATCTAGCACAGATACGCAGTATTTT.

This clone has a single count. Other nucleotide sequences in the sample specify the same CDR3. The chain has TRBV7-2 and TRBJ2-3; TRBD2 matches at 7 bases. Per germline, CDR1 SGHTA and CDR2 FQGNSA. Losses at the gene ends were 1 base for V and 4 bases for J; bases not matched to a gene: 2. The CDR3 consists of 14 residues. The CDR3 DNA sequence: TGTGCCAGCAGCTTAGGGGCGGGAGCAGATACGCAGTATTTT. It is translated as CASSLGAGADTQYF.

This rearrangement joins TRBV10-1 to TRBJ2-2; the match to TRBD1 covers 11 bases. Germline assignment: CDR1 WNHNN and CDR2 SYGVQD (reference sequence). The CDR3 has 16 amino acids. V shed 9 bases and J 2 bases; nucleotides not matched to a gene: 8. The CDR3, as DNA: TGCGCCAGGCCGGGACAGGGGGAGAGAAACACCGGGGAGCTGTTTTTT. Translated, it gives CARPGQGERNTGELFF.

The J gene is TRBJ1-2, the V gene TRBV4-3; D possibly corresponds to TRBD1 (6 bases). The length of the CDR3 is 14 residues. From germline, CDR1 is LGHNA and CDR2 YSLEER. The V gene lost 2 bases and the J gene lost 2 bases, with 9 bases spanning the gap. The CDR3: CASSQNRANYGYTF. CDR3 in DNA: TGCGCCAGCAGCCAAAACAGGGCAAACTATGGCTACACCTTC.

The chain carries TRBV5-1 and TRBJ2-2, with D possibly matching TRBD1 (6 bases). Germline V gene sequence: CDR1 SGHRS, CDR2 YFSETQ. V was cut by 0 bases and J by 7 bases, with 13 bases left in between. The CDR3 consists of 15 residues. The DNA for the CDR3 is TGCGCCAGCAGCTTGGAACAGGGCTGGGGCGGGGAGCTGTTTTTT. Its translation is CASSLEQGWGGELFF.

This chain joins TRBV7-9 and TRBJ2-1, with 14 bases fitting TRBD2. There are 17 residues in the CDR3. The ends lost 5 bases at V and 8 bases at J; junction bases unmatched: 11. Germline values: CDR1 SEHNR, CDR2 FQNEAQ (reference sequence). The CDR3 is CASSQPGLAGDGDEQFF. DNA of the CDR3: TGTGCCAGCAGCCAACCGGGACTAGCGGGAGACGGCGATGAGCAGTTCTTC.

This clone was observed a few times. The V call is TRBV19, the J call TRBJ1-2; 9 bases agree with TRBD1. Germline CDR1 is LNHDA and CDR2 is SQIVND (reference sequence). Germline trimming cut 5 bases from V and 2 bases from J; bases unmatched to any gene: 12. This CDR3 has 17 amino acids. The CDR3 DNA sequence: TGTGCCAGTAGTTTTCGATCTCCGGACAGGGGCAACTATGGCTACACCTTC. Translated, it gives CASSFRSPDRGNYGYTF.

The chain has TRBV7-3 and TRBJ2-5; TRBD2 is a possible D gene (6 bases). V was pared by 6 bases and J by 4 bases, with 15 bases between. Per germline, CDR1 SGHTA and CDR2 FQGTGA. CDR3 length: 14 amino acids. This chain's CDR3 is CASRSSGLGETQYF. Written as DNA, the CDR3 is TGTGCCAGCAGGTCAAGCGGGTTGGGAGAGACCCAGTACTTC.

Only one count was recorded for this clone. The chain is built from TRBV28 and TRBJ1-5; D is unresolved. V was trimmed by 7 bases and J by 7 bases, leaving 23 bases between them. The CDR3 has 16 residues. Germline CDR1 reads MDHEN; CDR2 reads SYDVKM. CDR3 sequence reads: CASTPSTRGFGQPQHF. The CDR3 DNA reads TGTGCCAGCACCCCAAGTACACGAGGGTTTGGACAGCCCCAGCATTTT.

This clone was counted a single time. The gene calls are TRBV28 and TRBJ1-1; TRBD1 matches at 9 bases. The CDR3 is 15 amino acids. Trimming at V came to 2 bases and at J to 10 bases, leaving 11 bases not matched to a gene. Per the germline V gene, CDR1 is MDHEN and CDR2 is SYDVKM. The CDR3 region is CASSLIPTGGALAFF. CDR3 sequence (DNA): TGTGCCAGCAGTTTAATCCCGACAGGGGGGGCTTTAGCTTTCTTT.

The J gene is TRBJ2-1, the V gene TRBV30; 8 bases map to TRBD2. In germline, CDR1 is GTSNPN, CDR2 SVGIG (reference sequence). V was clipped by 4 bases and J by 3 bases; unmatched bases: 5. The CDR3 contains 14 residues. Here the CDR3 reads CAWTQREIYNEQFF. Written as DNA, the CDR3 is TGTGCCTGGACCCAGCGGGAGATCTACAATGAGCAGTTCTTC.

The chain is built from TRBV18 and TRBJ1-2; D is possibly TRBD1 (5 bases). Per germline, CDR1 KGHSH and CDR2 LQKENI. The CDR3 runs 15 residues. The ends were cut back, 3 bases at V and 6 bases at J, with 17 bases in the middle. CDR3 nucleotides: TGTGCCAGCTCACCCGACGGGCAGGGTTTAAATGGCTACACCTTC. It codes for CASSPDGQGLNGYTF.

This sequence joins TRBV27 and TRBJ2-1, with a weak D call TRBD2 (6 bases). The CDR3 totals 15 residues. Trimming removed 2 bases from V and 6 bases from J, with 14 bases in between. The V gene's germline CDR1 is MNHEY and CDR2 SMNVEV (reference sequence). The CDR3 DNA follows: TGTGCCAGCAGTTTAAAACTAGCTGGAATCAATGAGCAGTTCTTC. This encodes CASSLKLAGINEQFF.

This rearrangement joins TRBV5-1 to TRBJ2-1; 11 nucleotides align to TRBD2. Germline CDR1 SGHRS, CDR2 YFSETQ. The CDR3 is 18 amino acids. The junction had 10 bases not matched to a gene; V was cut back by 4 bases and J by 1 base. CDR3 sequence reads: CASSPGLAATLSYNEQFF. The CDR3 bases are TGCGCCAGCAGCCCGGGACTAGCGGCAACTTTGTCCTACAATGAGCAGTTCTTC.

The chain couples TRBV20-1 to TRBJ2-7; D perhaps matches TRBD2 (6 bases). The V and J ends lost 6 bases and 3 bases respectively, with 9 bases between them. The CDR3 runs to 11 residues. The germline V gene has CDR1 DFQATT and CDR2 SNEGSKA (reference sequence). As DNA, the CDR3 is TGCAGTGCGAAGGACTACTACGAGCAGTACTTC. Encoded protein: CSAKDYYEQYF.

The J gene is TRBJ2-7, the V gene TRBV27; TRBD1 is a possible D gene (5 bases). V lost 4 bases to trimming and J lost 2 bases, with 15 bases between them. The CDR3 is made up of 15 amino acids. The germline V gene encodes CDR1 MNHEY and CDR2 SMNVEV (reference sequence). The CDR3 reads CASSYQGSWTYEQYF. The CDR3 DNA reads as TGTGCCAGCAGTTACCAGGGCTCTTGGACCTACGAGCAGTACTTC.

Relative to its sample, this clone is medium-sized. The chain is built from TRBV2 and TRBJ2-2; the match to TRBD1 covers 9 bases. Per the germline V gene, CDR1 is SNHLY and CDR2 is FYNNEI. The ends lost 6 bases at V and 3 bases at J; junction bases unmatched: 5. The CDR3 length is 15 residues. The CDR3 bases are TGTGCCAGCAGGGAGGGACAGGGTTACACCGGGGAGCTGTTTTTT. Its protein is CASREGQGYTGELFF.

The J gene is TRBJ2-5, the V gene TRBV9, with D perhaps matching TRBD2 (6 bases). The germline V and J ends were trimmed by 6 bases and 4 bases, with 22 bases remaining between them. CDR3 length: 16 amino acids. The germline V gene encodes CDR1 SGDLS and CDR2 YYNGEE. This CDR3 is CASTLGGTGARETQYF. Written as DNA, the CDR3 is TGTGCCAGCACCCTTGGGGGGACGGGAGCTCGAGAGACCCAGTACTTC.

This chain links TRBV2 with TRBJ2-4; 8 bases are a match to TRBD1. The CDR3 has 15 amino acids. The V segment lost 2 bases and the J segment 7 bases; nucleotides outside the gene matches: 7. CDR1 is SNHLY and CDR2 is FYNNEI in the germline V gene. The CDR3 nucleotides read TGTGCCAGCAGTGAAAGCGGACAGGGAAGGAACATTCAGTACTTC. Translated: CASSESGQGRNIQYF.